Listed below are T cell receptor beta chains from one sample, sequenced in a study of control samples from healthy donors and cancer patients. The method was immunoSEQ multiplex PCR; TCRdb's version includes in-frame clones alone and lacks a portion of them. Of tens of thousands of clones in the sample, about 92% were seen once. Source material: PBMCs. The receptors were gathered from a man aged 60 to 69 with colorectal cancer. Both conserved end residues are part of each CDR3. The order of the fields is clone size, J gene, V gene, D gene, CDR3 DNA, CDR3 protein. The D gene is left open where the match is weak. A row's size may be missing; if present it is once, few, many or a size class.

NA TRBJ2-1 TRBV11-2 TRBD2 TGTGCCAGCAGTCTTAGCGGGGGGGCGTACAATGAGCAGTTCTTC CASSLSGGAYNEQFF
NA TRBJ2-5 TRBV11-3 TRBD2 TGTGCCAGCAGCGTTAGCGGGGGGACGTACCAAGAGACCCAGTACTTC CASSVSGGTYQETQYF
NA TRBJ2-2 TRBV4-1 TRBD2 TGCGCCAGCAGCCTAATAGCGGGGGGGCCGAACACCGGGGAGCTGTTTTTT CASSLIAGGPNTGELFF
NA TRBJ2-7 TRBV11-3 NA TGTGCCAGCAGTAGTCGGTCGGTCTACGAGCAGTACTTC CASSSRSVYEQYF
few TRBJ1-3 TRBV6-5 NA TGTGCCAGCAGTTCACAGGGATTATACTCTGGAAACACCATATATTTT CASSSQGLYSGNTIYF
NA TRBJ1-1 TRBV7-2 NA TGTGCCAGCAGTCAATGGGGGACTGAAGCTTTCTTT CASSQWGTEAFF
NA TRBJ2-7 TRBV7-3 NA TGTGCCAGCAGCTTGGGTGCATGGGGGGACGAGCAGTACTTC CASSLGAWGDEQYF
NA TRBJ1-2 TRBV5-4 TRBD1 TGTGCCAGCAGCTGGGGAGGACAGGGCCAGGGCTATGGCTACACCTTC CASSWGGQGQGYGYTF
NA TRBJ1-5 TRBV9 TRBD1 TGTGCCAGCAGCCCCGGACAGGACTTTTATGGTCCCCAGCATTTT CASSPGQDFYGPQHF
NA TRBJ2-2 TRBV7-7 NA TGTGCCAGCAGCTTATCCAGGGGGGACACCGGGGAGCTGTTTTTT CASSLSRGDTGELFF
few TRBJ2-5 TRBV3-1/TRBV3-2 NA TGTGCCAGCAGCCAAGGTCGGCTAGGGGAGACCCAGTACTTC CASSQGRLGETQYF
NA TRBJ2-2 TRBV2 TRBD1 TGTGCCAGCAGCAGGGACAGTACGAACACCGGGGAGCTGTTTTTT CASSRDSTNTGELFF
NA TRBJ1-1 TRBV12-5 NA TGTGCTAGTGGCCGCCAAAGTGAAGCTTTCTTT CASGRQSEAFF
once TRBJ1-6 TRBV7-2 NA TGTGCCAGCAGCCCCCGGACAGTATCAAATTCACCCCTCCACTTT CASSPRTVSNSPLHF
NA TRBJ2-1 TRBV6-5 NA TGTGCCAGCATGCGGGATTTGGCTAACAATGAGCAGTTCTTC CASMRDLANNEQFF
NA TRBJ2-2 TRBV29-1 NA TGCAGCGTTCGGATCCTTTTAGGGACCGGGGAGCTGTTTTTT CSVRILLGTGELFF
NA TRBJ2-3 TRBV15 TRBD2 TGTGCCACCAGACCACGCGGGGGGGGCACAGATACGCAGTATTTT CATRPRGGGTDTQYF
NA TRBJ2-6 TRBV7-9 NA TGTGCCAGCAGGGGCGGGGCCTTCTCTGGGGCCAACGTCCTGACTTTC CASRGGAFSGANVLTF
NA TRBJ2-7 TRBV27 TRBD1 TGTGCCAGCAGCCGGCTGGACAGGGGAACCTACGAGCAGTACTTC CASSRLDRGTYEQYF
few TRBJ2-1 TRBV19 TRBD1 TGTGCCAGTAGTGTCGAACAGGGGGTCCGAATGGGTGAGCAGTTCTTC CASSVEQGVRMGEQFF
NA TRBJ1-1 TRBV23-1 NA TGCGCCAGCCTCTACCCCACTGAAGCTTTCTTT CASLYPTEAFF
NA TRBJ1-2 TRBV5-1 TRBD1 TGCGCCAGCAGCCCCGGACAGGGGGGAGGATATGGCTACACCTTC CASSPGQGGGYGYTF
NA TRBJ1-1 TRBV16 NA TGTGCCAGCAGCCAGTTACGGGCTGAAGCTTTCTTT CASSQLRAEAFF